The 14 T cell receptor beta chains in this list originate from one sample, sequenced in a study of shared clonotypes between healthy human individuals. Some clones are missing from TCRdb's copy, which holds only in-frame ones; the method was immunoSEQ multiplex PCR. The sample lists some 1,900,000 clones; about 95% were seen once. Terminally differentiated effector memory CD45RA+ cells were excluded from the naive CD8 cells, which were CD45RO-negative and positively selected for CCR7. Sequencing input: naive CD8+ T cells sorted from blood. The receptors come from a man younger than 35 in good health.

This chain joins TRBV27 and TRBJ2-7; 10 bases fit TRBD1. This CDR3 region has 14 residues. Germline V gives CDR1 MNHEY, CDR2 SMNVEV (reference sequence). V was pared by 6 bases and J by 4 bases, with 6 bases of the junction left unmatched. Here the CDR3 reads CASRDSDRGYEQYF. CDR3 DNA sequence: TGTGCCAGCAGAGACTCGGACAGGGGGTACGAGCAGTACTTC.

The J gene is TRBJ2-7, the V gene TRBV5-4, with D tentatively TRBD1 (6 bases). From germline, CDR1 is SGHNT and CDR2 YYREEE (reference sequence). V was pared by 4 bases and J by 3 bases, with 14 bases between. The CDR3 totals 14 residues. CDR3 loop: CASSKQGLVYEQYF. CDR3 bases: TGTGCCAGCAGCAAACAGGGTTTGGTCTACGAGCAGTACTTC. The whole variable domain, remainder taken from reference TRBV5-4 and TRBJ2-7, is ETGVTQSPTHLIKTRGQQVTLRCSSQSGHNTVSWYQQALGQGPQFIFQYYREEENGRGNFPPRFSGLQFPNYSSELNVNALELDDSALYLCASSKQGLVYEQYFGPGTRLTVT.

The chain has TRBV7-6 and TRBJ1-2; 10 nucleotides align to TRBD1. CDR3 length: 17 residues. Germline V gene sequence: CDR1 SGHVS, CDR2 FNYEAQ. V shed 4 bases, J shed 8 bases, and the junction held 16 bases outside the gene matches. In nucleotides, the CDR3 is TGTGCCAGCAGCTCCTACCTAGAGGGGACAGGGGCCGGCGGCTACACCTTC. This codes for CASSSYLEGTGAGGYTF.

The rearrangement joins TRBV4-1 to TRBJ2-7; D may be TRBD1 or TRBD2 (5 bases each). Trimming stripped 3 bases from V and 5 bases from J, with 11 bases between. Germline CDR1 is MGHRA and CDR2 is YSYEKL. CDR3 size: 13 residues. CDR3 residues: CASSHAGTDEQYF. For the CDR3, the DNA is TGCGCCAGCAGCCACGCCGGGACGGACGAGCAGTACTTC.

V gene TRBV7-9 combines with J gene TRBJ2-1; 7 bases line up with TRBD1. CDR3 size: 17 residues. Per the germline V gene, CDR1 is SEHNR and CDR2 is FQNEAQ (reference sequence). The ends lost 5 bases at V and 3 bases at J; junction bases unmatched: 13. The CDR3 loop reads CASSHPPTGQSYNEQFF. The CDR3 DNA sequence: TGTGCCAGCAGCCACCCGCCCACGGGACAGAGCTACAATGAGCAGTTCTTC.

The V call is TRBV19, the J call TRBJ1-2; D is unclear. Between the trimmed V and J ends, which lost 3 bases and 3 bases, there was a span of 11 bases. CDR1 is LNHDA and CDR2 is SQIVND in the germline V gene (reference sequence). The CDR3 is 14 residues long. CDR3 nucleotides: TGTGCCAGTAGTATCTCGGGCACCTACTATGGCTACACCTTC. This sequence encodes CASSISGTYYGYTF.

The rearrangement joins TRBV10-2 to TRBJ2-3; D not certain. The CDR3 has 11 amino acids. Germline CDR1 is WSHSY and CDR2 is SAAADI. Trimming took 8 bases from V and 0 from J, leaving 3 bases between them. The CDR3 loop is CASASTDTQYF. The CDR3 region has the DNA TGCGCCAGCGCGAGCACAGATACGCAGTATTTT.

The CDR3 DNA reads TGTGCCAGCAGCCAAGATTCTACTCCTGGGGGGACTGAAGCTTTCTTT. Protein product: CASSQDSTPGGTEAFF. The chain couples TRBV4-2 to TRBJ1-1; TRBD1 is a possible D gene (5 bases). From germline, CDR1 is LGHNA and CDR2 YNFKEQ. The CDR3 loop spans 16 amino acids. The ends were cut back, 0 bases at V and 5 bases at J, with 16 bases in the middle.

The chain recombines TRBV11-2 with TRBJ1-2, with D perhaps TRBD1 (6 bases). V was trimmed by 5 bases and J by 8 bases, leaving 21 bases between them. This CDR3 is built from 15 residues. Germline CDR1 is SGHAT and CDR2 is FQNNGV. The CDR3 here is CASSEGGGLMVGYTF. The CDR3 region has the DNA TGTGCCAGCAGCGAAGGGGGGGGACTCATGGTGGGCTACACCTTC.

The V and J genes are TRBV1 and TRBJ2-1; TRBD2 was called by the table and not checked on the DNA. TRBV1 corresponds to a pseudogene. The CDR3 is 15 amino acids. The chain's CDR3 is CTSSQAGDSYNEQFF. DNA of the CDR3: TGCACCAGCAGCCAAGCCGGGGACTCCTACAATGAGCAGTTCTTC.

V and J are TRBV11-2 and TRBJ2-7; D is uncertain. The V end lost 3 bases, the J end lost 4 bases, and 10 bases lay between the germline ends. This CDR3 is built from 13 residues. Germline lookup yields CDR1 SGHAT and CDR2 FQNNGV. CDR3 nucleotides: TGTGCCAGCAGCTTTTCCCTCAAGTACGAGCAGTACTTC. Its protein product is CASSFSLKYEQYF.

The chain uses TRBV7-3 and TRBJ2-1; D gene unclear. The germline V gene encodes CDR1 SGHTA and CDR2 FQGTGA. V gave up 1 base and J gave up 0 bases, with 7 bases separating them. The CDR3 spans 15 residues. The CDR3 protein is CASSLSLSSYNEQFF. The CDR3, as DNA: TGTGCCAGCAGCTTAAGTCTGAGCTCCTACAATGAGCAGTTCTTC.

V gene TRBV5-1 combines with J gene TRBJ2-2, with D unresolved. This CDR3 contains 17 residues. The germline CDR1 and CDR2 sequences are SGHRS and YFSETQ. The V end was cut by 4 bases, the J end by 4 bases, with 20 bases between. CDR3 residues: CASSRVGQLDLTGELFF. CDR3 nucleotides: TGCGCCAGCAGCCGGGTAGGGCAACTGGATCTCACCGGGGAGCTGTTTTTT.

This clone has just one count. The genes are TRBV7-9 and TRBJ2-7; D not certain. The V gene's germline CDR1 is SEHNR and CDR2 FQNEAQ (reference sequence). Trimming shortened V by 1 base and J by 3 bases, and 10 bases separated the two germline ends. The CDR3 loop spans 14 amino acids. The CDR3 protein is CASSLVEPHYEQYF. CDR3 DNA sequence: TGTGCCAGCAGCTTAGTTGAGCCGCACTACGAGCAGTACTTC.